This paragraph covers one T cell receptor beta chain sequence. Antigen unknown. The repertoire was sequenced with immunoSEQ multiplex PCR; TCRdb's copy has only in-frame clones and lacks some. Of a few million clones in the sample, 85% to 95% were seen once. This record belongs to a study of shared clonotypes between healthy human individuals. Findings and limits, study-wide: Clonotype sharing across donors was expected to vary with sequencing depth.

The sequenced material came from naive CD4+ T cells from PBMCs. Subset meaning: CD45RA+ positively selected. The TCR was taken from a man between 18 and 29 years old in good health. Some clones in this sample may be carry-over from other donors' samples.

The CDR3 DNA is TGTGCCAGCAGCCCGGGGGGGTATGGGCAGTTCTTC. Residues: CASSPGGYGQFF. The V and J genes are TRBV5-4 and TRBJ2-1, with 8 nucleotides matching TRBD2. CDR3 length: 12 amino acids. Germline V gene sequence: CDR1 SGHNT, CDR2 YYREEE (reference sequence). V lost 4 bases and J lost 12; bases outside the gene matches: 6.